This T cell receptor (beta chain) was sequenced during a study of early T cells in non-severe SARS-CoV-2 infection (dated by TCRdb to about 2021). In terms of the full investigation: Because TCR sequencing relied on bulk RNA taken from unsorted whole blood, pairing of alpha and beta chains was not possible.

Comment on this clonotype: The antigen it binds to is not known. No much larger clone exists at a distance of one base, and base qualities are not known.

This was a case-control study nested in a cohort of healthcare workers in London, UK, who had nasopharyngeal swab PCR tests and blood samples taken every week. Healthcare workers were recruited between 23 and 31 March 2020, during the week of the UK lockdown, and were followed weekly for up to about 15 weeks. Trimmed from V: 4 bases; trimmed from J: 4 bases; junction bases lacking a gene match: 7. From cysteine to phenylalanine, the CDR3 is 15 amino acids long. Just the 45-base CDR3 DNA is kept, in frame starting at base 1. CDR1 and CDR2 are drawn from the germline V gene: SGHRS, YFSETQ. Library method: 5' RACE. The sequencing machine was a NextSeq 500. The TCR library protocol attached unique molecular identifiers to individual cDNA molecules to correct for sequencing error and PCR bias. Both TCR alpha and beta chains were sequenced, and tight co-correlation was observed between alpha and beta sequence abundances in each sample. Processing in the source paper ran as follows. Decombinator V4 was used to annotate TCR sequences for V gene, J gene and CDR3. Expanded TCRs were defined as changing significantly between any two time points under a Poisson model with p below 0.0001. TCR abundances were normalised to the total number of TCRs sequenced per sample and were expressed as counts per million. TRAV1-2 paired with TRAJ12, TRAJ20 or TRAJ33 defined MAIT TCRs, while TRAV10 paired with TRAJ18 defined iNKT TCRs. VDJdb, accessed 1 November 2021, was searched for CMV, EBV and SARS-CoV-2 annotated TCRs, excluding TCRs annotated for multiple antigens. TCRdb itself trimmed the public reads at Q25 with fastp, ran MiXCR and retained productive beta chains. Rows matching on CDR3 protein sequence are summarized as one entry with the most common DNA and genes. For this entry, the V and J calls and clone size follow TCRdb and not the study's own pipeline. Present in this sample are roughly 90,000 distinct CDR3 sequences, roughly 14% of which were seen just once. Roughly 0.6% of the sample lies in the top ten.

Broader findings and caveats from the paper: VDJdb matching was skewed toward anti-spike CD8 responses, so virus-specific expansions were likely underestimated and private and CD4 specificities were missed.

Sequencing input: whole blood. This clonotype was sampled from an adult who was a healthcare worker with PCR-confirmed SARS-CoV-2 infection or an uninfected control (not recorded which). The chain uses TRBV5-1 and TRBJ1-4; TRBD1 fits 7 bases in the junction. The DNA is TGCGCCAGCAGCCCTGACAGGGTTCTTAATGAAAAACTGTTTTTT. Translated, it gives CASSPDRVLNEKLFF.